This is a list of T cell receptor beta chains from one sample in a study of CD8+ T cells in alopecia areata. TCRdb keeps only in-frame clones here, not all; method: immunoSEQ multiplex PCR. Of thousands of clones in the sample, about 60% were seen once. Material: skin. All receptors derive from a human donor with alopecia areata. The CDR3 runs from the conserved cysteine through the conserved F or W. A D gene is named only where the DNA matches it firmly. Only some rows state a clone size, as once, few, many or a class for expanded clones.

V	D	J	size	length	CDR3	DNA
TRBV2	NA	TRBJ2-5	NA	14	CASSEGVNKKTQYF	TGTGCCAGCAGTGAGGGGGTTAACAAGAAGACCCAGTACTTC
TRBV7-6	TRBD2	TRBJ2-5	medium-sized	14	CASSLTSGRAPQYF	TGTGCCAGCAGCTTAACTAGCGGGAGGGCGCCCCAGTACTTC
TRBV4-1	NA	TRBJ2-6	NA	17	CASSQDLLGSGANVLTF	TGCGCCAGCAGCCAAGATCTGTTGGGCTCTGGGGCCAACGTCCTGACTTTC
TRBV10-2	NA	TRBJ1-1	NA	15	CASRGGVGRNTEAFF	TGCGCCAGCAGAGGAGGGGTCGGGAGGAACACTGAAGCTTTCTTT
TRBV7-3	NA	TRBJ2-1	NA	14	CASSLSGQTSEQFF	TGTGCCAGCAGCTTATCTGGACAGACGTCTGAGCAGTTCTTC
TRBV28	TRBD1	TRBJ2-1	NA	12	CASSLYEGARFF	TGTGCCAGCAGTTTATATGAGGGGGCTCGGTTCTTC
TRBV19	NA	TRBJ2-5	NA	13	CASSNILQETQYF	TGTGCCAGTAGCAACATACTCCAAGAGACCCAGTACTTC
TRBV10-3	NA	TRBJ1-2	few	12	CAIRDGSYGYTF	TGTGCCATCAGGGACGGAAGCTATGGCTACACCTTC
TRBV27	NA	TRBJ1-5	NA	14	CASSLRGSYQPQHF	TGTGCCAGCAGTTTACGAGGGTCTTATCAGCCCCAGCATTTT
TRBV18	NA	TRBJ2-2	NA	13	CASSNLTTGELFF	TGTGCCAGCTCAAATTTGACTACCGGGGAGCTGTTTTTT
TRBV7-6	NA	TRBJ2-5	NA	13	CASSPGLGETQYF	TGTGCCAGCAGCCCGGGACTGGGGGAGACCCAGTACTTC
TRBV6-5	TRBD1	TRBJ2-1	few	14	CASSGTGGGNEQFF	TGTGCCAGCAGTGGGACAGGGGGTGGAAATGAGCAGTTCTTC
TRBV5-1	NA	TRBJ2-7	NA	14	CASSFGTFSYEQYF	TGCGCCAGCAGCTTCGGGACATTCTCCTACGAGCAGTACTTC
TRBV2	NA	TRBJ2-2	NA	14	CASNPSGNTGELFF	TGTGCCAGCAACCCCAGCGGGAACACCGGGGAGCTGTTTTTT
TRBV7-9	TRBD1	TRBJ1-5	few	15	CASSLEAAGGQPQHF	TGTGCCAGCAGCTTAGAGGCGGCAGGGGGGCAGCCCCAGCATTTT
TRBV30	TRBD2	TRBJ2-1	NA	14	CACPRLAGYNEQFF	TGTGCCTGCCCCCGGCTAGCGGGCTACAATGAGCAGTTCTTC
TRBV7-9	TRBD2	TRBJ2-3	medium-sized	17	CASSPRRLAGAADTQYF	TGTGCCAGCAGCCCCCGTCGGCTAGCGGGAGCAGCAGATACGCAGTATTTT
TRBV10-2	NA	TRBJ2-1	few	15	CASSESYEGRNEQFF	TGCGCCAGCAGTGAGTCTTATGAGGGCCGAAATGAGCAGTTCTTC
TRBV7-9	NA	TRBJ1-5	few	16	CASSFYGGPLAQPQHF	TGTGCCAGCAGCTTCTATGGGGGACCCTTAGCTCAGCCCCAGCATTTT
TRBV19	NA	TRBJ1-2	few	17	CASPKYHVDSQDYGYTF	TGTGCCAGTCCCAAGTACCACGTGGATTCGCAGGACTATGGCTACACCTTC
TRBV28	NA	TRBJ1-4	few	14	CASTGGGINEKLFF	TGTGCCAGCACCGGCGGGGGCATTAATGAAAAACTGTTTTTT
TRBV10-1	NA	TRBJ2-1	NA	15	CASSDYVFGNNEQFF	TGCGCCAGCAGTGATTACGTTTTTGGGAACAATGAGCAGTTCTTC
TRBV18	TRBD1	TRBJ2-1	NA	15	CASSSGTDPYNEQFF	TGTGCCAGCTCAAGTGGGACAGATCCCTACAATGAGCAGTTCTTC
TRBV12-2	NA	TRBJ2-1	few	15	CASSRDSSSYNEQFF	TGTGCCAGCAGCCGGGACAGTTCCTCCTACAATGAGCAGTTCTTC
TRBV6-5	TRBD2	TRBJ2-1	NA	15	CASRLQGTSGSEQFF	TGTGCCAGCAGATTACAGGGGACTAGCGGCAGTGAGCAGTTCTTC
TRBV19	TRBD1	TRBJ2-1	once	17	CASSKSGGLNYYNEQFF	TGTGCCAGTAGCAAATCAGGGGGCCTAAACTACTACAATGAGCAGTTCTTC
TRBV5-4	NA	TRBJ2-5	few	17	CASRPPPTGRYQETQYF	TGTGCCAGCAGGCCACCCCCGACAGGCCGATACCAAGAGACCCAGTACTTC
TRBV18	TRBD1	TRBJ2-5	medium-sized	15	CASSTRQGLQETQYF	TGTGCCAGCTCCACCCGACAGGGCCTGCAAGAGACCCAGTACTTC
TRBV19	NA	TRBJ1-2	NA	12	CASSGTFYGYTF	TGTGCCAGTAGTGGCACTTTCTATGGCTACACCTTC
TRBV10-3	NA	TRBJ1-1	few	14	CAISESLDSTEAFF	TGTGCCATCAGTGAGTCGTTAGACAGCACTGAAGCTTTCTTT
TRBV7-9	TRBD2	TRBJ2-5	NA	17	CASSFLQTSGSGGTQYF	TGTGCCAGCAGCTTCCTCCAGACTAGCGGGAGTGGTGGGACCCAGTACTTC
TRBV7-9	NA	TRBJ1-5	NA	15	CASSLGGYSNQPQHF	TGTGCCAGCAGCTTAGGGGGGTATAGCAATCAGCCCCAGCATTTT
TRBV28	NA	TRBJ1-6	NA	15	CASRLGTRDGSPLHF	TGTGCCAGCAGACTAGGGACAAGGGACGGTTCACCCCTCCACTTT
TRBV27	NA	TRBJ1-5	NA	15	CASTPKGWSNQPQHF	TGTGCCAGCACCCCCAAGGGATGGAGCAATCAGCCCCAGCATTTT
TRBV7-2	TRBD2	TRBJ2-2	NA	18	CASSHAPSGTTNTGELFF	TGTGCCAGCAGCCACGCTCCTAGCGGTACCACGAACACCGGGGAGCTGTTTTTT
TRBV27	TRBD2	TRBJ2-7	NA	14	CASSLTSGLYEQYF	TGTGCCAGCAGTTTGACTAGCGGGCTTTACGAGCAGTACTTC
TRBV6-6	TRBD1	TRBJ2-5	NA	14	CASSLQGAGETQYF	TGTGCCAGCAGTTTACAGGGGGCAGGGGAGACCCAGTACTTC
TRBV6-6	NA	TRBJ1-1	NA	14	CASRAGTMNTEAFF	TGTGCCAGCAGAGCCGGGACCATGAACACTGAAGCTTTCTTT
TRBV6-5	NA	TRBJ1-2	NA	12	CASSARGYGYTF	TGTGCCAGCAGTGCCCGGGGCTATGGCTACACCTTC
TRBV6-5	NA	TRBJ1-5	NA	14	CASSEGDGNQPQHF	TGTGCCAGCAGTGAAGGGGACGGCAATCAGCCCCAGCATTTT
TRBV18	TRBD1	TRBJ2-7	NA	15	CASSPPLRGPYEQYF	TGTGCCAGCTCACCACCCCTCAGGGGGCCCTACGAGCAGTACTTC
TRBV7-9	NA	TRBJ1-5	few	15	CASSRGDRPDQPQHF	TGTGCCAGCAGCAGAGGTGACAGGCCGGATCAGCCCCAGCATTTT
TRBV5-1	NA	TRBJ2-2	NA	14	CASSLAGAGGELFF	TGCGCCAGCAGCTTGGCAGGGGCCGGCGGGGAGCTGTTTTTT
TRBV10-3	NA	TRBJ2-7	NA	15	CAISVGPKASYEQYF	TGTGCCATCAGCGTCGGACCCAAGGCCTCCTACGAGCAGTACTTC
TRBV4-2	TRBD1	TRBJ2-5	NA	15	CASSSQGAGGETQYF	TGTGCCAGCAGCTCACAGGGGGCCGGAGGAGAGACCCAGTACTTC
TRBV28	TRBD1	TRBJ2-1	NA	15	CASSLWTGSYNEQFF	TGTGCCAGCAGTTTGTGGACAGGCTCCTACAATGAGCAGTTCTTC
TRBV5-1	TRBD2	TRBJ2-3	NA	16	CASSLIAGGSTDTQYF	TGCGCCAGCAGCTTGATAGCGGGAGGAAGCACAGATACGCAGTATTTT
TRBV4-2	TRBD2	TRBJ2-1	once	16	CASSHTSAGGEGEQFF	TGTGCCAGCAGCCATACCTCAGCGGGGGGGGAGGGTGAGCAGTTCTTC
TRBV5-1	TRBD1	TRBJ2-1	NA	14	CASSAGQGAWEQFF	TGCGCCAGCAGCGCGGGACAGGGGGCGTGGGAGCAGTTCTTC
TRBV18	TRBD2	TRBJ2-2	NA	16	CASSPRLAVNTGELFF	TGTGCCAGCTCGCCACGCCTAGCGGTAAACACCGGGGAGCTGTTTTTT
TRBV5-1	TRBD1	TRBJ1-1	few	16	CASSSDIGQGVTEAFF	TGCGCCAGCAGCTCTGATATCGGACAGGGGGTTACTGAAGCTTTCTTT
TRBV18	NA	TRBJ1-1	NA	14	CASSPFLGYTEAFF	TGTGCCAGCTCACCATTCCTAGGTTACACTGAAGCTTTCTTT
TRBV4-2	TRBD1	TRBJ1-1	few	15	CASSHPDRGNTEAFF	TGTGCCAGCAGCCATCCTGACAGGGGGAACACTGAAGCTTTCTTT
TRBV5-1	NA	TRBJ2-1	NA	14	CASSLNGAGNEQFF	TGCGCCAGCAGCTTGAATGGGGCCGGCAATGAGCAGTTCTTC